A selection of T cell receptor beta chains follows, all from one sample in a study of post-analysis software for immune sequencing data. From the PCR reads, TCRdb called clonotypes with MiXCR, one entry per CDR3 protein. This sample has some 260,000 distinct CDR3 sequences; around 34% occur once, and the top ten carry around 5%. Specimen: blood. Receptor source: a girl between 10 and 17 years old with multiple sclerosis. CDR3s include the opening cysteine and the closing phenylalanine or tryptophan. Fields, in order: J gene, clone size, D gene, V gene, CDR3 protein, CDR3 DNA. A D gene is named only where the DNA matches it firmly. Clone size is given for some rows only: seen once, a few or many times, or a class if the clone is expanded.

j_gene: TRBJ2-5; abundance: many; d_gene: TRBD2; v_gene: TRBV9; CDR3aa: CASSNEGLAGKRTQYF; CDR3nt: TGTGCCAGCAGCAATGAAGGACTAGCGGGGAAAAGGACCCAGTACTTC
j_gene: TRBJ2-2; abundance: .; d_gene: .; v_gene: TRBV5-1; CDR3aa: CASSVSGGRNTGELFF; CDR3nt: TGCGCCAGCAGCGTGTCGGGGGGCCGAAACACCGGGGAGCTGTTTTTT
j_gene: TRBJ2-5; abundance: .; d_gene: TRBD2; v_gene: TRBV7-2; CDR3aa: CASSLAQGLAGAGQYF; CDR3nt: TGTGCCAGCAGCTTAGCGCAAGGACTAGCGGGAGCAGGGCAGTACTTC
j_gene: TRBJ2-7; abundance: .; d_gene: .; v_gene: TRBV5-1; CDR3aa: CASSSQRNTEQYF; CDR3nt: TGCGCCAGCAGCTCCCAACGGAATACCGAGCAGTACTTC
j_gene: TRBJ2-5; abundance: few; d_gene: .; v_gene: TRBV5-1; CDR3aa: CASSLQGGASETQYF; CDR3nt: TGCGCCAGCAGCTTGCAAGGGGGGGCCTCAGAGACCCAGTACTTC
j_gene: TRBJ2-3; abundance: many; d_gene: TRBD2; v_gene: TRBV29-1; CDR3aa: CSVGALAGASDTQYF; CDR3nt: TGCAGCGTGGGGGCTCTAGCGGGGGCCTCAGATACGCAGTATTTT
j_gene: TRBJ1-2; abundance: .; d_gene: .; v_gene: TRBV5-1; CDR3aa: CASNLAGDYGYTF; CDR3nt: TGCGCCAGCAACTTAGCAGGAGACTATGGCTACACCTTC
j_gene: TRBJ2-7; abundance: .; d_gene: .; v_gene: TRBV7-3; CDR3aa: CASSLTWATGRGAEQYF; CDR3nt: TGTGCCAGCAGCTTAACGTGGGCTACGGGCAGAGGAGCCGAGCAGTACTTC
j_gene: TRBJ2-2; abundance: .; d_gene: .; v_gene: TRBV6-6; CDR3aa: CASSYREGPANTGELYF; CDR3nt: TGTGCCAGCAGTTACCGCGAAGGACCCGCGAACACCGGGGAGCTGTATTTT
j_gene: TRBJ1-1; abundance: .; d_gene: TRBD1; v_gene: TRBV12-3/TRBV12-4; CDR3aa: CASSLSEQGGAFF; CDR3nt: TGTGCCAGCAGTTTATCGGAACAGGGGGGGGCTTTCTTT
j_gene: TRBJ1-2; abundance: many; d_gene: TRBD1; v_gene: TRBV30; CDR3aa: CALAGGFGYTF; CDR3nt: TGTGCCCTGGCAGGGGGCTTTGGCTACACCTTC
j_gene: TRBJ1-1; abundance: many; d_gene: .; v_gene: TRBV29-1; CDR3aa: CSVVEDTLNTEAFF; CDR3nt: TGCAGCGTTGTTGAGGACACCTTGAACACTGAAGCTTTCTTT
j_gene: TRBJ1-1; abundance: few; d_gene: TRBD1; v_gene: TRBV27; CDR3aa: CASIGTGGMNTEAFF; CDR3nt: TGTGCCAGCATAGGGACAGGGGGCATGAACACTGAAGCTTTCTTT
j_gene: TRBJ1-1; abundance: .; d_gene: .; v_gene: TRBV20-1; CDR3aa: CSAKRQNTEAFF; CDR3nt: TGCAGTGCTAAAAGGCAGAACACTGAAGCTTTCTTT
j_gene: TRBJ2-3; abundance: few; d_gene: TRBD1; v_gene: TRBV12-3/TRBV12-4; CDR3aa: CASSRLLGGTRADTQYF; CDR3nt: TGTGCCAGCAGTCGGTTACTAGGGGGCACAAGAGCAGATACGCAGTATTTT
j_gene: TRBJ2-3; abundance: few; d_gene: .; v_gene: TRBV14; CDR3aa: CASSPGAYTDTQYF; CDR3nt: TGTGCCAGCAGCCCAGGAGCGTACACAGATACGCAGTATTTT
j_gene: TRBJ2-1; abundance: few; d_gene: TRBD2; v_gene: TRBV4-1; CDR3aa: CASSPPGGRGNEQFF; CDR3nt: TGCGCCAGCAGCCCCCCGGGCGGGAGGGGCAATGAGCAGTTCTTC
j_gene: TRBJ2-1; abundance: .; d_gene: .; v_gene: TRBV10-3; CDR3aa: CAISDREYSEQFF; CDR3nt: TGTGCCATCAGTGATCGGGAGTACAGTGAGCAGTTCTTC
j_gene: TRBJ2-4; abundance: many; d_gene: TRBD1; v_gene: TRBV4-1; CDR3aa: CASSQDTGQIDQYF; CDR3nt: TGCGCCAGCAGCCAAGATACGGGACAGATAGATCAGTACTTC
j_gene: TRBJ1-1; abundance: .; d_gene: TRBD1; v_gene: TRBV28; CDR3aa: CASSETGGNTEAFF; CDR3nt: TGTGCCAGCAGTGAGACAGGGGGGAACACTGAAGCTTTCTTT
j_gene: TRBJ1-4; abundance: few; d_gene: .; v_gene: TRBV5-1; CDR3aa: CASSWEKYNEKLFF; CDR3nt: TGCGCCAGCAGCTGGGAAAAGTACAATGAAAAACTGTTTTTT
j_gene: TRBJ2-5; abundance: .; d_gene: .; v_gene: TRBV29-1; CDR3aa: CSVRGVLQETQYF; CDR3nt: TGCAGCGTTAGAGGGGTACTACAAGAGACCCAGTACTTC
j_gene: TRBJ1-5; abundance: few; d_gene: .; v_gene: TRBV7-2; CDR3aa: CASSRADPSLSNQPQHF; CDR3nt: TGTGCCAGCAGCCGCGCGGACCCTAGCCTTAGCAATCAGCCCCAGCATTTT
j_gene: TRBJ2-5; abundance: many; d_gene: TRBD1; v_gene: TRBV28; CDR3aa: CASSPIGTGEEETQYF; CDR3nt: TGTGCCAGCAGTCCGATCGGGACAGGGGAGGAAGAGACCCAGTACTTC
j_gene: TRBJ2-7; abundance: .; d_gene: TRBD1; v_gene: TRBV6-5; CDR3aa: CASRTTGIGEQYF; CDR3nt: TGTGCCAGCAGGACGACAGGGATTGGCGAGCAGTACTTC
j_gene: TRBJ2-1; abundance: many; d_gene: TRBD2; v_gene: TRBV4-2; CDR3aa: CASSQEGGLAAGNEQFF; CDR3nt: TGTGCCAGCAGCCAAGAAGGGGGACTAGCGGCGGGGAATGAGCAGTTCTTC
j_gene: TRBJ1-1; abundance: .; d_gene: .; v_gene: TRBV7-6; CDR3aa: CASSFLERGAEAFF; CDR3nt: TGTGCCAGCAGCTTCCTGGAACGGGGCGCTGAAGCTTTCTTT
j_gene: TRBJ1-3; abundance: .; d_gene: .; v_gene: TRBV6-5; CDR3aa: CASSYSKVTLSSGNTIYF; CDR3nt: TGTGCCAGCAGTTACTCGAAGGTCACCTTGAGCTCTGGAAACACCATATATTTT
j_gene: TRBJ2-7; abundance: .; d_gene: TRBD2; v_gene: TRBV6-5; CDR3aa: CASSYPSGSLYEQYF; CDR3nt: TGTGCCAGCAGTTACCCGAGCGGGAGTCTTTACGAGCAGTACTTC
j_gene: TRBJ2-3; abundance: .; d_gene: .; v_gene: TRBV18; CDR3aa: CASSPGTDTDTQYF; CDR3nt: TGTGCCAGCTCACCGGGGACGGACACAGATACGCAGTATTTT
j_gene: TRBJ2-1; abundance: medium-sized; d_gene: .; v_gene: TRBV4-2; CDR3aa: CASSQVELDAYNEQFF; CDR3nt: TGTGCCAGCAGCCAAGTGGAACTAGATGCCTACAATGAGCAGTTCTTC